The 15 T cell receptor beta chains presented below share a single source sample, sequenced in a study of vaccination and CD4 T cells after COVID-19. The Oncomine TCR Beta short-read assay was applied to DNA of cultured CD4+ T cells. TCRdb processed the PCR reads anew with MiXCR; each CDR3 protein has one entry. This sample has several thousand distinct CDR3 sequences, with about 31% found just once. Sample treatment: approximately 9-day PBMC culture with coronavirus spike peptide pools or control peptides (ViraFEST assay). These TCRs' antigens remain unknown. Specimen: cultured CD4+ T cells from blood. These receptors were taken from a human donor with COVID-19.

The V gene is TRBV30, the J gene TRBJ1-1; no definite D call. V was pared by 0 bases and J by 7 bases, with 6 bases between. CDR3 length equals 11 residues. CDR1 is GTSNPN, CDR2 SVGIG, per germline (reference sequence). The CDR3 loop reads CAWSVGSEAFF. CDR3 DNA sequence: TGTGCCTGGAGTGTAGGGAGTGAAGCTTTCTTT. Looking up the rest from reference TRBV30 and TRBJ1-1 gives the full variable domain: SQTIHQWPATLVQPVGSPLSLECTVEGTSNPNLYWYRQAAGRGLQLLFYSVGIGQISSEVPQNLSASRPQDRQFILSSKKLLLSDSGFYLCAWSVGSEAFFGQGTRLTVV.

The rearrangement joins TRBV19 to TRBJ2-2; D gene ambiguous. Germline V gene lookup returns CDR1 LNHDA and CDR2 SQIVND (reference sequence). V gave up 4 bases and J gave up 0 bases, with 12 bases separating them. The CDR3 sequence is 16 residues long. This CDR3 is CASSSARTANTGELFF. CDR3 coding DNA: TGTGCCAGTAGTAGTGCCAGGACCGCGAACACCGGGGAGCTGTTTTTT.

The sample holds a few counts of this clonotype. V is TRBV6-2 or TRBV6-3 and J is TRBJ1-1; weak D call: TRBD1 (6 bases). The V end lost 7 bases, the J end lost 1 base, and 10 bases lay between the germline ends. From germline, CDR1 is MNHEY and CDR2 SVGEGT. The CDR3 totals 13 residues. CDR3 amino acids: CASIGGRNTEAFF. In DNA, the CDR3 is TGTGCCAGCATCGGGGGCAGGAACACTGAAGCTTTCTTT.

The V gene is TRBV20-1, the J gene TRBJ1-2; TRBD1 agrees at 7 bases. Looked up from germline, CDR1 is DFQATT and CDR2 is SNEGSKA (reference sequence). CDR3 size: 14 residues. V shed 1 base, J shed 4 bases, and the junction held 6 bases outside the gene matches. CDR3 sequence (DNA): TGCAGTGCTAGAGGGGGGACAGAGGGCTATGGCTACACCTTC. Translated, it gives CSARGGTEGYGYTF.

This clonotype has a handful of counts. The chain joins TRBV20-1 to TRBJ2-3; D is possibly TRBD2 (7 bases). With 3 bases removed from V and 5 bases from J, the gap between germline ends came to 15 bases. CDR1 and CDR2 from the germline V gene are DFQATT and SNEGSKA (reference sequence). The CDR3 length is 14 residues. The CDR3 DNA is TGCAGTGCTAGGGGGGGGGGCTTGGTAGATACGCAGTATTTT. It yields the protein CSARGGGLVDTQYF.

This rearrangement joins TRBV5-4 to TRBJ2-2; D might be TRBD1 or TRBD2, each matching 6 bases. Per germline, CDR1 SGHNT and CDR2 YYREEE (reference sequence). This CDR3 spans 15 amino acids. The V gene lost 0 bases and the J gene lost 5 bases, with 11 bases spanning the gap. This chain's CDR3 is CASSLAGGWTGELFF. The CDR3 DNA follows: TGTGCCAGCAGCTTGGCCGGGGGCTGGACCGGGGAGCTGTTTTTT.

This clonotype showed up just a few times. The chain combines TRBV9 with TRBJ2-5, with a tentative D call TRBD2 (6 bases). Between the trimmed V and J ends, which lost 0 bases and 5 bases, there was a span of 8 bases. CDR3 size: 13 residues. Germline CDR1 is SGDLS and CDR2 is YYNGEE. As DNA, the CDR3 is TGTGCCAGCAGCGTAGCTGGAGGGGAGACCCAGTACTTC. It is translated as CASSVAGGETQYF.

This clonotype was picked up a small number of times. The chain combines TRBV7-2 with TRBJ2-3; the D is unclear. CDR3 length: 15 residues. With 1 base removed from V and 0 bases from J, the gap between germline ends came to 8 bases. Germline V CDR1 and CDR2: SGHTA, FQGNSA. The CDR3, as DNA: TGTGCCAGCAGCTTAGGTGGAACTAGCACAGATACGCAGTATTTT. Amino acid sequence: CASSLGGTSTDTQYF. The full variable domain, rest sourced from reference TRBV7-2 and TRBJ2-3, is GAGVSQSPSNKVTEKGKDVELRCDPISGHTALYWYRQSLGQGLEFLIYFQGNSAPDKSGLPSDRFSAERTGGSVSTLTIQRTQQEDSAVYLCASSLGGTSTDTQYFGPGTRLTVL.

This clonotype was counted between two and nine times. The chain employs TRBV2 and TRBJ1-5; the match to TRBD1 covers 11 bases. The CDR3 is 13 amino acids. The V segment lost 10 bases and the J segment 6 bases; nucleotides outside the gene matches: 5. CDR1 is SNHLY, CDR2 FYNNEI, per germline. The CDR3, as DNA: TGTGCCACGGGACAGGGGGATATTCAGCCCCAGCATTTT. Protein product: CATGQGDIQPQHF. The full variable domain, its missing parts supplied by reference TRBV2 and TRBJ1-5, is EPEVTQTPSHQVTQMGQEVILRCVPISNHLYFYWYRQILGQKVEFLVSFYNNEISEKSEIFDDQFSVERPDGSNFTLKIRSTKLEDSAMYFCATGQGDIQPQHFGDGTRLSIL.

The V and J genes are TRBV27 and TRBJ1-1, with D perhaps matching TRBD1 (6 bases). From germline, CDR1 is MNHEY and CDR2 SMNVEV (reference sequence). The germline V and J ends were trimmed by 8 bases and 3 bases, with 13 bases remaining between them. The CDR3 loop spans 13 amino acids. CDR3 amino acids: CASGGQFDTEAFF. In DNA, the CDR3 is TGTGCCAGCGGGGGGCAGTTTGACACTGAAGCTTTCTTT.

V usage is TRBV7-2 and J usage is TRBJ1-2; D unresolved. Germline values: CDR1 SGHTA, CDR2 FQGNSA. The ends were cut back, 5 bases at V and 4 bases at J, with 14 bases in the middle. The CDR3 sequence is 14 residues long. The CDR3 spells CASSPGGQAYGYTF. As DNA, the CDR3 is TGTGCCAGCAGCCCTGGTGGGCAGGCCTATGGCTACACCTTC.

The chain employs TRBV10-3 and TRBJ1-4; D is uncertain. Trimming removed 7 bases at V and 11 bases at J, with 20 bases between. The CDR3 loop spans 14 amino acids. CDR1 ENHRY and CDR2 SYGVKD come from the germline V gene. The CDR3 nucleotides read TGTGCCATCACTACATTGGCCCCTCTTGGGAAACTGTTTTTT. This gives the protein CAITTLAPLGKLFF.

The sample holds a few counts of this clonotype. The gene calls are TRBV7-2 and TRBJ1-6, with D possibly TRBD1 on 5 matching bases. V was shortened by 6 bases and J by 6 bases, with 15 bases between the two germline ends. The germline V gene has CDR1 SGHTA and CDR2 FQGNSA. CDR3 length: 15 amino acids. The CDR3 sequence is CASSTGTDFNSPLHF. DNA for the CDR3: TGTGCCAGCAGTACCGGGACGGACTTTAATTCACCCCTCCACTTT.

V usage is TRBV20-1 and J usage is TRBJ2-3; tentative D call: TRBD2 (6 bases). Germline CDR1 is DFQATT and CDR2 is SNEGSKA (reference sequence). This CDR3 has 12 residues. Trimming left V 7 bases short and J 9 bases short, with 17 bases between. CDR3 in DNA: TGCAGTGGTCCGGAGGGAACGAGCACGCAGTATTTT. It is translated as CSGPEGTSTQYF.

V and J are TRBV7-2 and TRBJ1-1, with 8 nucleotides matching TRBD1. Germline CDR1 reads SGHTA; CDR2 reads FQGNSA. The CDR3 consists of 14 residues. The V gene end was trimmed by 6 bases and the J gene end by 4 bases; junction bases not matched to a gene: 7. DNA of the CDR3: TGTGCCAGCAGGACAGGGGCGAAGGTCACTGAAGCTTTCTTT. It codes for CASRTGAKVTEAFF. Full variable domain (remainder filled in from reference TRBV7-2 and TRBJ1-1): GAGVSQSPSNKVTEKGKDVELRCDPISGHTALYWYRQSLGQGLEFLIYFQGNSAPDKSGLPSDRFSAERTGGSVSTLTIQRTQQEDSAVYLCASRTGAKVTEAFFGQGTRLTVV.